This T cell receptor (beta chain) was identified in a study of lymphopenia after photon versus proton radiotherapy. About this clone: Its cognate antigen is unknown.

Trimming took off 2 bases at V and 2 bases at J, with 12 bases between the two ends. Germline V gene sequence: CDR1 GTSNPN, CDR2 SVGIG (reference sequence). This CDR3 contains 14 residues. Some clones are missing from TCRdb's copy, which holds only in-frame ones; the method was immunoSEQ multiplex PCR. The repertoire consists of tens of thousands of clones, with approximately 88% occurring once and the leading ten covering about 2%. Study-wide points: In patients who died, overall survival fell as post-nadir TCR diversity dropped more. Only patients who died were analyzed for survival; proton advantage is unproven. Photon-treated patients lost naive T cells and TCR diversity; proton-treated stayed stable. Post-nadir diversity loss with photons came from oligoclonal expansion, particularly CD8+ Temra cells.

The rearrangement uses TRBV30 and TRBJ1-2, with D maybe TRBD1 (5 bases). Sequencing was performed on peripheral blood, taken from a patient treated with proton-based radiotherapy. The receptor's source is a man between 60 and 70 years old with pancreatic cancer. Written as DNA, the CDR3 is TGTGCCTGGAGTACAGGTTGGGGGAACTATGGCTACACCTTC. Residues: CAWSTGWGNYGYTF.